The present T cell receptor beta chain was sequenced within a study of T cells expressing NK-cell markers. On the study more broadly: It was sorted CD3+CD56-NKG2C+, CD3+CD56+NKG2C- and CD3+CD56+NKG2C+ T cells that provided the TCR beta repertoires.

Germline assignment: CDR1 SQVTM and CDR2 ANQGSEA. This CDR3 region has 14 residues. Overall study findings and caveats: In four donors, dominant clonotypes made up about 25-65% of CD3+CD56-NKG2C+ cells.

A note on this clonotype: Its antigen is unknown.

TCRdb processed the 5' RACE reads again and assigns one entry to each CDR3 protein, with no DNA. Here the sample table reports about 550,000 distinct CDR3 sequences. The chain employs TRBV29-1 and TRBJ1-1; TCRdb calls TRBD1, which cannot be checked without DNA. This clonotype was obtained from a man in his late teens or twenties in good health. The sample comprised blood T cells: a sorted CD56 or NKG2C T cell subset, CD4+ or CD8+ T cells, or bulk PBMC T cells (not recorded which). CDR3 in amino acids: CSVDGQGMNTEAFF.